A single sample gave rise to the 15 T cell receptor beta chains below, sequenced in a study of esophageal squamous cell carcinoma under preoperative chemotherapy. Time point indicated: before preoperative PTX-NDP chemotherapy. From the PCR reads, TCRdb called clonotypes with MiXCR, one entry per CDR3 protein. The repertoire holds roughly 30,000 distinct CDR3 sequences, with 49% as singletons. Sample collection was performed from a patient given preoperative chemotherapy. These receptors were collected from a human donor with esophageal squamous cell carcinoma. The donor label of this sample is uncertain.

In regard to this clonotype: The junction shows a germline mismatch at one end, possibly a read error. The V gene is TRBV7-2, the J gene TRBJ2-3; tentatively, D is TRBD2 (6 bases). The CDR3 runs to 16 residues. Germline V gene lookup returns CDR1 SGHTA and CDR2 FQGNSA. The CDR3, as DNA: TGTGCCAGCCGCGGCGCGGGGCTGGGAGCAAAAAATACGCAGTATTTC. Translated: CASRGAGLGAKNTQYF.

DNA for the CDR3: TGTGCCAGCAGCTGGACAGGGGGCCCAAGACGGCACGAGCAGTACTTC. Translated, it gives CASSWTGGPRRHEQYF. The chain combines TRBV7-2 with TRBJ2-7; 11 bases are shared with TRBD1. The CDR3 length is 16 residues. The germline V gene encodes CDR1 SGHTA and CDR2 FQGNSA. J gave up 5 bases and V 4 bases, and 10 bases lay outside the gene matches.

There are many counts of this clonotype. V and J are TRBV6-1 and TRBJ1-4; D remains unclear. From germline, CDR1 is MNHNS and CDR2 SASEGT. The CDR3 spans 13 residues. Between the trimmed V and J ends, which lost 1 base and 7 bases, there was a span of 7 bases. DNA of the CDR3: TGTGCCAGCAGTGAAGGGCACAGTGAAAAACTGTTTTTT. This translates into CASSEGHSEKLFF.

The CDR3 DNA is TGTGCCAGTAGAAACTCCAAACTAGCGGGAGTCTACAATGAGCAGTTCTTC. Its protein product is CASRNSKLAGVYNEQFF. The rearrangement links TRBV19 to TRBJ2-1; 11 nucleotides line up with TRBD2. Germline CDR1 is LNHDA and CDR2 is SQIVND (reference sequence). There are 17 residues in the CDR3. The ends lost 6 bases at V and 3 bases at J; junction bases unmatched: 10.

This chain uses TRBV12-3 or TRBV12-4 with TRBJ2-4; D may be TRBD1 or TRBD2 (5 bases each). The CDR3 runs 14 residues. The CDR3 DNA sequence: TGTGCGGGTCCCTGGGGCCGGGACCAAGAGATCCAGTACTTC. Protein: CAGPWGRDQEIQYF.

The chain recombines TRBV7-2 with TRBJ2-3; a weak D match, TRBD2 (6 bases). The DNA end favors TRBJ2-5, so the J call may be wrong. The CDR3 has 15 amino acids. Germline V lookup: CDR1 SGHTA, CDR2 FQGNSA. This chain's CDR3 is CASSPSGGDGDTQYF. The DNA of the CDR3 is TGTGCCAGCAGCCCCTCGGGCGGGGACGGAGATACCCAGTACTTC.

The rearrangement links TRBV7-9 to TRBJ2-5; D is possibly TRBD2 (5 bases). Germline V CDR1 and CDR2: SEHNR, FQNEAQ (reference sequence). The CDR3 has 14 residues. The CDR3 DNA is TGTGCGGGCAGCGGTGAGCGTTTCCAAGAGACCCAGTACTTC. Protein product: CAGSGERFQETQYF.

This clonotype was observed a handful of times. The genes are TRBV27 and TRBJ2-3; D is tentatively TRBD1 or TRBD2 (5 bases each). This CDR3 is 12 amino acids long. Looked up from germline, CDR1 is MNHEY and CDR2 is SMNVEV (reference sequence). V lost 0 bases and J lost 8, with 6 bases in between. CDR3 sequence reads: CASSLSRGTQYF. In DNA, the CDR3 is TGTGCCAGCAGTTTATCGAGGGGTACGCAGTATTTT.

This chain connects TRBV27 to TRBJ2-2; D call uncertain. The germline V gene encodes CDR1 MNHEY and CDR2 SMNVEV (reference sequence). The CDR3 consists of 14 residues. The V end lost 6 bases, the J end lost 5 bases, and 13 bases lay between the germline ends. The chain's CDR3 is CASRTNGETGELFF. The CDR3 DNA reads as TGTGCCAGCAGAACAAACGGTGAAACCGGGGAGCTGTTTTTT.

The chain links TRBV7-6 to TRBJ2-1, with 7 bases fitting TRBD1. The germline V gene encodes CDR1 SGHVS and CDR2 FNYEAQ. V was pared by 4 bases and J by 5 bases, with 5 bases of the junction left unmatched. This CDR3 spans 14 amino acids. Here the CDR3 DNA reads TGTGCCAGCAGCTCGAGGGACAGAAACAATGAGCAGTTCTTC. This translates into CASSSRDRNNEQFF.

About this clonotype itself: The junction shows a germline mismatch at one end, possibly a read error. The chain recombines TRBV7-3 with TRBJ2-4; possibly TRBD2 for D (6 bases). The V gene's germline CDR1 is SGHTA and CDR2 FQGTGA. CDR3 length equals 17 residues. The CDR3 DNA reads TGTGCCAGCAGCTTCGTACTGGGGGGAGGTGTCAAAAACATCCAGTACTTC. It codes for CASSFVLGGGVKNIQYF.

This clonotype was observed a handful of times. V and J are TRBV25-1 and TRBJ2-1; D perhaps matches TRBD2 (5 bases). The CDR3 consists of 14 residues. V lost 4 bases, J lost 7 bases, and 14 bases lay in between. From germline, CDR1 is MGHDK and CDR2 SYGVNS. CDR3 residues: CASSAGLAKNEQFF. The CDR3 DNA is TGTGCCAGCAGTGCTGGCCTAGCAAAAAATGAGCAGTTCTTC.

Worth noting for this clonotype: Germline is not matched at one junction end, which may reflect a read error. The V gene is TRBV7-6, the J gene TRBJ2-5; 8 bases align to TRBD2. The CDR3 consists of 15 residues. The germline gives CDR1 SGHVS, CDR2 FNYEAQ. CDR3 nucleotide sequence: TGTGCCAGGGGCCGGGAGGGGAGTGACACAGATACCCAGTATTTC. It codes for CARGREGSDTDTQYF.

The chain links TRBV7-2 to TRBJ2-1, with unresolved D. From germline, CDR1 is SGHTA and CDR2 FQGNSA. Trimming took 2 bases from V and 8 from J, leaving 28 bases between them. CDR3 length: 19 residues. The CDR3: CASSLLSIRQIKLIDEQFF. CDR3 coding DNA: TGTGCCAGCAGCTTATTAAGTATACGACAAATAAAACTTATAGATGAGCAGTTCTTC.

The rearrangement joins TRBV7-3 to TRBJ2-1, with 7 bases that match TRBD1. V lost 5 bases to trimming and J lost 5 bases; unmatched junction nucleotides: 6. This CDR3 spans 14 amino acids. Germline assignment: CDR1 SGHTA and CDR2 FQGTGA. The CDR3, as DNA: TGTGCCAGCAGCATTACCGGGACAGACAATGAGCAGTTCTTC. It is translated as CASSITGTDNEQFF.